Detailed here is one TCR beta chain. Each of the donors was a healthy adult who was HIV-negative and had not had a recent acute infection or vaccination. These data belong to a study of shared clonotypes between healthy human individuals. Study-wide context: Used for every donor were three CD4 naive, three CD4 memory, two CD8 naive and one CD8 memory plate.

Produced via immunoSEQ multiplex PCR; TCRdb's table is partial and in-frame only. The table shows about 2.4 million clones, with 85% to 95% occurring only once. The V gene's germline CDR1 is SEHNR and CDR2 FQNEAQ (reference sequence). Trimming cost V 5 bases and J 0 bases, with 10 bases left between them. The CDR3 totals 15 residues. The TCR was taken from a man younger than 30 in good health. Material: naive CD4+ T cells sorted from blood. Subset described: CD45RA+ positively selected. V is TRBV7-9 and J is TRBJ1-4, with D perhaps TRBD1 (5 bases). The CDR3 DNA is TGTGCCAGCAGCACGGACACAGCAACTAATGAAAAACTGTTTTTT. Its protein is CASSTDTATNEKLFF.